Below are 17 T cell receptor beta chains sequenced from a single sample in a study of T-cell memory formation after mild COVID-19. In TCRdb, the 5' RACE reads were re-called with MiXCR into one record per CDR3 protein. The data show about 400,000 distinct CDR3 sequences, 15% to 20% seen once. Sequencing used PBMCs or a T cell subset sorted from them (not recorded which). The source of these receptors is a man between 18 and 35 years old who had mild COVID-19 (a few samples of this study predate the infection). Cell type and time point are not known.

The chain carries TRBV7-2 and TRBJ1-1, with D possibly being TRBD1 (5 bases). The V gene lost 4 bases and the J gene lost 5 bases, with 14 bases spanning the gap. Germline V CDR1 and CDR2: SGHTA, FQGNSA. This CDR3 comprises 14 residues. As DNA, the CDR3 is TGTGCCAGCAGCTCTGAGCATGGGGGAACTGAAGCTTTCTTT. Translated, it gives CASSSEHGGTEAFF.

The chain is built from TRBV6-1 and TRBJ2-7; D is uncertain. Germline CDR1 and CDR2: MNHNS and SASEGT. V was pared by 11 bases and J by 1 base, with 21 bases between. The CDR3 runs 15 residues. DNA of the CDR3: TGTGCCTCTCGTGGTTGGGCAGCTGTGTCCTACGAGCAGTACGTC. Translating gives CASRGWAAVSYEQYV.

This clonotype was seen a handful of times. The chain couples TRBV5-1 to TRBJ2-1; 11 bases align to TRBD2. Germline-derived CDR1 and CDR2 are SGHRS and YFSETQ. There are 15 residues in the CDR3. The V segment lost 4 bases and the J segment 4 bases; nucleotides outside the gene matches: 4. CDR3 protein: CASSAGTSGYNEQFF. CDR3 DNA: TGCGCCAGCAGCGCCGGGACTAGCGGTTACAATGAGCAGTTCTTC.

This clonotype showed up just a few times. The genes are TRBV9 and TRBJ2-5; D is possibly TRBD2 (5 bases). Germline CDR1 SGDLS, CDR2 YYNGEE. The length of the CDR3 is 14 residues. The V end was cut by 3 bases, the J end by 4 bases, with 13 bases between. This chain's CDR3 is CASSGRRAGETQYF. The CDR3, as DNA: TGTGCCAGCAGCGGACGGCGGGCGGGAGAGACCCAGTACTTC. Variable domain in full (rest from reference TRBV9 and TRBJ2-5): DSGVTQTPKHLITATGQRVTLRCSPRSGDLSVYWYQQSLDQGLQFLIQYYNGEERAKGNILERFSAQQFPDLHSELNLSSLELGDSALYFCASSGRRAGETQYFGPGTRLLVL.

The chain employs TRBV12-3 or TRBV12-4 and TRBJ1-1; D is possibly TRBD1 (6 bases). The V end was cut by 3 bases, the J end by 1 base, with 15 bases between. The CDR3 runs 16 residues. CDR3 bases: TGTGCCAGCAGTTTCGGCCAGGGGAAAACGAACACTGAAGCTTTCTTT. It encodes CASSFGQGKTNTEAFF.

The J gene is TRBJ2-1, the V gene TRBV15; 7 nucleotides agree with TRBD2. The CDR3 consists of 14 residues. V dropped 5 bases and J dropped 0; count of bases not matched to a gene: 1. CDR1 is LNHNV and CDR2 is YYDKDF in the germline V gene (reference sequence). CDR3 bases: TGTGCCACCAGCCGCGGGGGCTCCTACAATGAGCAGTTCTTC. The encoded protein is CATSRGGSYNEQFF.

This clonotype was observed at least ten times. V is TRBV6-2 or TRBV6-3 and J is TRBJ2-7; D not certain. This CDR3 contains 12 residues. Germline V gives CDR1 MNHEY, CDR2 SVGEGT. Deletions cut 6 bases from V and 4 bases from J, with 10 bases between. The CDR3 protein is CASRAGLYEQYF. The CDR3 region has the DNA TGTGCCAGCAGAGCCGGCTTGTACGAGCAGTACTTC.

The V and J genes are TRBV5-1 and TRBJ2-5; no clear D gene. This CDR3 has 11 residues. Trimming removed 5 bases from V and 5 bases from J, with 7 bases in between. Looked up from germline, CDR1 is SGHRS and CDR2 is YFSETQ. The chain's CDR3 is CASSNEETQYF. The CDR3 nucleotides read TGCGCCAGCAGTAACGAGGAGACCCAGTACTTC.

The genes are TRBV5-1 and TRBJ2-1; 10 bases line up with TRBD2. V trimming: 4 bases; J trimming: 7 bases; junction bases outside the gene matches: 2. The germline V gene encodes CDR1 SGHRS and CDR2 YFSETQ. This CDR3 contains 13 residues. The CDR3 reads CASSPAGGNEQFF. The CDR3 DNA follows: TGCGCCAGCAGCCCAGCGGGGGGGAATGAGCAGTTCTTC. Filled out from reference TRBV5-1 and TRBJ2-1, the complete variable domain reads KAGVTQTPRYLIKTRGQQVTLSCSPISGHRSVSWYQQTPGQGLQFLFEYFSETQRNKGNFPGRFSGRQFSNSRSEMNVSTLELGDSALYLCASSPAGGNEQFFGPGTRLTVL.

The chain has TRBV6-5 and TRBJ2-7, with TRBD1 matching over 9 bases. The CDR3 totals 15 residues. Unmatched junction bases numbered 9, after V lost 5 bases and J lost 4 bases. Germline V gene data show CDR1 as MNHEY and CDR2 as SVGAGI. Here the CDR3 DNA reads TGTGCCAGCAGTCTCGGACAGGGGCCTCATTACGAGCAGTACTTC. It specifies CASSLGQGPHYEQYF.

This chain joins TRBV7-2 and TRBJ2-3, with 10 bases that match TRBD2. V gave up 5 bases and J gave up 6 bases; unmatched junction bases: 8. The CDR3 covers 15 residues. Germline V gene data show CDR1 as SGHTA and CDR2 as FQGNSA. CDR3 sequence reads: CASSILAGPQDTQYF. DNA of the CDR3: TGTGCCAGCAGCATACTAGCGGGGCCACAGGATACGCAGTATTTT.

This chain links TRBV29-1 with TRBJ2-6; D tentatively fits TRBD1 or TRBD2 (5 bases each). This CDR3 spans 14 amino acids. The germline CDR1 and CDR2 sequences are SQVTM and ANQGSEA. With 7 bases removed from V and 4 bases from J, the gap between germline ends came to 14 bases. The CDR3 loop is CSAAQGAGANVLTF. The CDR3 bases are TGCAGCGCCGCCCAGGGAGCCGGGGCCAACGTCCTGACTTTC.

The chain has TRBV12-3 or TRBV12-4 and TRBJ1-1; the match to TRBD1 covers 7 bases. The CDR3 runs 12 residues. The V and J ends lost 6 bases and 12 bases, in that order; junction bases with no gene match: 10. The CDR3 nucleotides read TGTGCCAGCAGACCGACAGGGAAGGAATCTTTCTTT. The encoded protein is CASRPTGKESFF.

In its sample, this clonotype was seen many times. This sequence joins TRBV19 and TRBJ2-3; D ambiguous. The CDR3 has 13 amino acids. Per the germline V gene, CDR1 is LNHDA and CDR2 is SQIVND (reference sequence). Trimming took 5 bases from V and 6 from J, leaving 12 bases between them. The CDR3 nucleotides read TGTGCCAGTAGTCCGAGACTGGGGGATACGCAGTATTTT. Its protein is CASSPRLGDTQYF.

The sample holds many counts of this clonotype. The V call is TRBV6-2 or TRBV6-3, the J call TRBJ1-5, with D hard to call. The germline V and J ends were trimmed by 6 bases and 3 bases, with 9 bases remaining between them. CDR1 and CDR2 (germline): MNHEY, SVGEGT. The CDR3 loop spans 13 amino acids. The CDR3 DNA is TGTGCCAGCAGAGACACGCCCAATCAGCCCCAGCATTTT. This gives the protein CASRDTPNQPQHF.

This clonotype was found a few times. The rearrangement links TRBV7-3 to TRBJ1-6; 9 positions match TRBD1. CDR3 length: 14 amino acids. Germline V gives CDR1 SGHTA, CDR2 FQGTGA. V lost 5 bases, J lost 10 bases, and 6 bases stayed unmatched. This CDR3 reads CASSTQGAKSPLHF. The CDR3, as DNA: TGTGCCAGCAGCACACAGGGGGCAAAGTCACCCCTCCACTTT.

This chain links TRBV6-5 with TRBJ2-3; D may match TRBD1 or TRBD2 (5 bases each). CDR1 and CDR2 from the germline V gene are MNHEY and SVGAGI. This CDR3 is 17 amino acids long. V was pared by 6 bases and J by 6 bases, with 25 bases between. CDR3 sequence reads: CASSSFRASAGADTQYF. The CDR3 coding sequence is TGTGCCAGCAGCTCCTTCCGAGCCTCCGCCGGGGCGGATACGCAGTATTTT.